This T cell receptor (beta chain) came from a study of T cells expressing NK-cell markers. Study-level background: TCR beta repertoires came from sorted CD3+CD56+NKG2C+, CD3+CD56+NKG2C- and CD3+CD56-NKG2C+ T cells.

Remarks on this clonotype: What it recognizes is unknown.

Study-wide findings and caveats: A handful of donors likewise had their CD3+CD56-NKG2C+ fraction led by these clonotypes. Whether the expanded NKG2C+ T cell clones recognized HCMV remained unclear.

After re-calling the 5' RACE reads, TCRdb lists one entry per CDR3 protein, DNA absent. In total, the table holds over 100,000 distinct CDR3 sequences. The CDR3 totals 14 residues. The V gene's germline CDR1 is SGHNT and CDR2 YENEEA. The receptor's source is a woman aged 18 to 75 in good health. The genes are TRBV11-3 and TRBJ2-5; the D call from TCRdb, TRBD1, cannot be confirmed without DNA. Sequencing was done on a sample of blood T cells: a sorted CD56 or NKG2C T cell subset, CD4+ or CD8+ T cells, or bulk PBMC T cells (not recorded which). The CDR3: CASSPRQGRETQYF.